The following is a TCR beta chain sequence with its context. The sample comes from a study of blood T cell repertoires in COVID-19. The assay was immunoSEQ multiplex PCR, and TCRdb's table has in-frame clones only and misses some. Of under 450,000 clones listed, 90% to 95% are singletons. CDR1 and CDR2 (germline): LGHNT, FRNRAP. V shed 0 bases, J shed 2 bases, and the junction held 12 bases outside the gene matches. The length of the CDR3 is 19 residues. The age range of participants was about 18 to 100 years, with residence in about two dozen US areas. This chain connects TRBV12-5 to TRBJ2-7; 11 nucleotides agree with TRBD1. The sequence was collected from a woman aged 40 to 55 who had been exposed to COVID-19. Material for sequencing was PBMCs or T cells enriched from blood (not recorded which). CDR3 coding DNA: TGTGCTAGTGGTTTGGTATTAGGACAGGGGGCCCTAAACGCCTACGAGCAGTACTTC. It codes for CASGLVLGQGALNAYEQYF.